The source of this T cell receptor (beta chain) is a study of cytomegalovirus exposure and HLA in healthy donors. The V gene lost 5 bases and the J gene lost 6 bases, with 16 bases spanning the gap. CDR3 length: 14 amino acids. Germline V gene data show CDR1 as LGHNA and CDR2 as YNFKEQ. Primers for the PCR totalled 60 Vbeta and 13 Jbeta. Assay: immunoSEQ multiplex PCR; the TCRdb copy retains only in-frame clones and omits some. The sample lists approximately 85,000 clones; 80% were seen once. A word on this clone: The antigen is unknown.

Study-level results: Among TCR sequences, most were rare, though some public TCRs appeared in many donors.

Material: PBMCs. The TCR sequence derives from a man between 45 and 60 years old in good health and CMV-seropositive. The rearrangement uses TRBV4-2 and TRBJ1-1; a weak D match, TRBD1 (6 bases). CDR3 sequence: CASSGPTGTAEAFF. As DNA, the CDR3 is TGTGCCAGCAGCGGTCCAACAGGGACCGCTGAAGCTTTCTTT.